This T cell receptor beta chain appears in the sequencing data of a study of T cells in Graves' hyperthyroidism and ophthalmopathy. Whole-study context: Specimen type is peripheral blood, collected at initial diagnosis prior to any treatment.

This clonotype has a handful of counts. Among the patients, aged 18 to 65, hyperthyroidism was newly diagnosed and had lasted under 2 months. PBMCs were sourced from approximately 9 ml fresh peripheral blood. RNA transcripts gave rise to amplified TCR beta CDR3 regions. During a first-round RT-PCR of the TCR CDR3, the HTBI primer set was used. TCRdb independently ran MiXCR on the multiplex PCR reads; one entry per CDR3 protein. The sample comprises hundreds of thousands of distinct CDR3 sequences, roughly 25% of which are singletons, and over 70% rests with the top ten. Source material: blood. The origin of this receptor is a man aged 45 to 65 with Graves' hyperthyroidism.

CDR3 sequence: CASSSNTGSTYEQYF. Here the CDR3 DNA reads TGTGCCAGCAGCTCTAATACCGGGTCCACCTACGAGCAGTACTTC. The gene calls are TRBV7-8 and TRBJ2-7; D call uncertain. CDR1 and CDR2 from the germline V gene are SGHVS and FQNEAQ. V was clipped by 4 bases and J by 2 bases, with 15 bases between them. The CDR3 covers 15 residues.